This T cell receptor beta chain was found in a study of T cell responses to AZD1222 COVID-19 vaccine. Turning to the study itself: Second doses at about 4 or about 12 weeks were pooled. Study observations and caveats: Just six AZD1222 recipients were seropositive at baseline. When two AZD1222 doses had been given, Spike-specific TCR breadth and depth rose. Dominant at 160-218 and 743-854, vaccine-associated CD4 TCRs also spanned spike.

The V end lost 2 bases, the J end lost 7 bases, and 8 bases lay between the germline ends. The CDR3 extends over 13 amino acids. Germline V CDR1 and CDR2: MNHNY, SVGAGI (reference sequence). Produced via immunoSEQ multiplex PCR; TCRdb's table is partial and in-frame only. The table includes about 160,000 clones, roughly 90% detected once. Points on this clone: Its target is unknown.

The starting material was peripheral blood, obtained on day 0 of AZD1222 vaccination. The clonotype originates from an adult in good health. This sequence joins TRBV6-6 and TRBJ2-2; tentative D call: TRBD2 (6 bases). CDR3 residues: CASSYLGGGELFF. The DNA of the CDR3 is TGTGCCAGCAGTTACCTCGGGGGCGGGGAGCTGTTTTTT.